This T cell receptor beta chain was profiled in a study of shared clonotypes between healthy human individuals. Comment on this clone: Other DNA sequences of this sample code for an identical CDR3.

Sorted-subset replicate PCRs used roughly 210 ng of genomic DNA. This amount corresponded to tens of thousands of T cell genomes. Repertoires were generated with immunoSEQ multiplex PCR, while TCRdb's copy carries only in-frame clones and drops some. The sample shows 2,100,000 or so clones, roughly 95% of them seen only once. CDR1 and CDR2 (germline): SGHAT, FQNNGV. The length of the CDR3 is 13 residues. Trimming left V 3 bases short and J 4 bases short, with 9 bases between. J is TRBJ1-2 and V is TRBV11-2; D not resolved. The TCR was taken from a man aged 18 to 29 in good health. The sample taken for sequencing was naive CD4+ T cells sorted from blood. This sample's subset: CD45RA+ positively selected. The CDR3 loop is CASSLGQSYGYTF. The CDR3 DNA follows: TGTGCCAGCAGCTTGGGTCAGAGCTATGGCTACACCTTC.